The 13 T cell receptor beta chains below come from one sample, sequenced in a study of blood T cell repertoires in COVID-19. The data were produced by immunoSEQ multiplex PCR, yet TCRdb's version contains in-frame clones alone and is incomplete. The top ten clones hold over 9% of a sample with around 140,000 clones, around 86% of them seen once. Sequencing was performed on PBMCs or T cells enriched from blood (not recorded which). The receptors derive from a man aged 60-69 years who had recovered from COVID-19.

The CDR3 DNA reads TGTGCCAGCAGTTTATGGGGGGGGAATCAGCCCCAGCATTTT. It codes for CASSLWGGNQPQHF. This chain links TRBV27 with TRBJ1-5, with D maybe TRBD1 (5 bases). V lost 1 base to trimming and J lost 4 bases, with 8 bases between them. From germline, CDR1 is MNHEY and CDR2 SMNVEV (reference sequence). This CDR3 contains 14 residues.

This clone appeared once. The genes are TRBV28 and TRBJ1-5, with 7 bases fitting TRBD1. The V gene end was trimmed by 6 bases and the J gene end by 1 base; junction bases not matched to a gene: 18. CDR3 length equals 19 residues. Germline V gives CDR1 MDHEN, CDR2 SYDVKM. The CDR3 DNA sequence: TGTGCCAGCAGCCCGATCGCCGCCTCGACAGGGAAAAGCAATCAGCCCCAGCATTTT. As protein: CASSPIAASTGKSNQPQHF.

This sequence joins TRBV27 and TRBJ1-6; D is uncertain. Between the trimmed V and J ends, which lost 3 bases and 7 bases, there was a span of 4 bases. Germline CDR1 and CDR2: MNHEY and SMNVEV (reference sequence). This CDR3 comprises 12 residues. This chain's CDR3 is CASSFRNSPLHF. In DNA, the CDR3 is TGTGCCAGCAGTTTCCGGAATTCACCCCTCCACTTT.

The chain has TRBV2 and TRBJ2-7; 7 bases align to TRBD2. The V segment lost 4 bases and the J segment 4 bases; nucleotides outside the gene matches: 4. The CDR3 contains 13 residues. From germline, CDR1 is SNHLY and CDR2 FYNNEI. In DNA, the CDR3 is TGTGCCAGCAGTGCTGGGGGGGGGTACGAGCAGTACTTC. Its protein is CASSAGGGYEQYF.

The chain couples TRBV4-2 to TRBJ2-2, with unresolved D. The V end was cut by 0 bases, the J end by 4 bases, with 9 bases between. CDR1 is LGHNA and CDR2 is YNFKEQ in the germline V gene. The CDR3 runs to 15 residues. The CDR3 region has the DNA TGTGCCAGCAGCCAAGAAGAGCGTCTCACCGGGGAGCTGTTTTTT. Translating it yields CASSQEERLTGELFF.

This chain joins TRBV9 and TRBJ2-1; 10 bases map to TRBD1. V shed 3 bases and J 5 bases; nucleotides not matched to a gene: 5. CDR3 length equals 15 residues. Germline V CDR1 and CDR2: SGDLS, YYNGEE. DNA of the CDR3: TGTGCCAGCAGCGCCGACAGGGGGCCTGACAATGAGCAGTTCTTC. Encoded protein: CASSADRGPDNEQFF.

This clone has just one count. The chain employs TRBV25-1 and TRBJ2-2; 8 nucleotides align to TRBD2. The CDR3 contains 15 residues. Germline CDR1 reads MGHDK; CDR2 reads SYGVNS. V was clipped by 1 base and J by 7 bases; unmatched bases: 5. CDR3 sequence: CASSEWREVVGELFF. CDR3 nucleotide sequence: TGTGCCAGCAGTGAATGGCGGGAGGTCGTCGGGGAGCTGTTTTTT. Combining the CDR3 with reference TRBV25-1 and TRBJ2-2 gives the whole variable domain EADIYQTPRYLVIGTGKKITLECSQTMGHDKMYWYQQDPGMELHLIHYSYGVNSTEKGDLSSESTVSRIRTEHFPLTLESARPSHTSQYLCASSEWREVVGELFFGEGSRLTVL.

This chain links TRBV19 with TRBJ2-7; TRBD2 matches at 12 bases. From germline, CDR1 is LNHDA and CDR2 SQIVND (reference sequence). The CDR3 totals 14 residues. The CDR3 sequence: CAARPSGRAVEQYF. DNA of the CDR3: TGTGCTGCCCGGCCTAGCGGGAGGGCCGTCGAGCAGTACTTC.

The V gene is TRBV9, the J gene TRBJ1-6; 8 nucleotides match TRBD1. The CDR3 runs 14 residues. The V gene's germline CDR1 is SGDLS and CDR2 YYNGEE. V was clipped by 4 bases and J by 10 bases; unmatched bases: 7. In DNA, the CDR3 is TGTGCCAGCAGCCCTGGGACAGGTGAATCACCCCTCCACTTT. Amino acids: CASSPGTGESPLHF.

The rearrangement links TRBV9 to TRBJ2-7; a weak D match, TRBD2 (6 bases). Between the trimmed V and J ends, which lost 1 base and 2 bases, there was a span of 16 bases. CDR1 is SGDLS and CDR2 is YYNGEE in the germline V gene. The CDR3 contains 16 residues. CDR3 loop: CASSVSGGTGTYEQYF. CDR3 nucleotides: TGTGCCAGCAGCGTAAGCGGCGGGACTGGGACCTACGAGCAGTACTTC.

This chain links TRBV5-4 with TRBJ2-7; 9 bases map to TRBD1. The V and J ends lost 3 bases and 2 bases, in that order; junction bases with no gene match: 6. CDR3 length: 15 residues. CDR1 is SGHNT, CDR2 YYREEE, per germline (reference sequence). CDR3 region: CASSSRRTGAYEQYF. Here the CDR3 DNA reads TGTGCCAGCAGCTCCCGGAGGACAGGGGCCTACGAGCAGTACTTC.

The rearrangement joins TRBV7-8 to TRBJ1-1, with no clear D. The CDR3 has 14 residues. V was pared by 0 bases and J by 4 bases, with 9 bases between. Germline V gene data show CDR1 as SGHVS and CDR2 as FQNEAQ. The DNA for the CDR3 is TGTGCCAGCAGCTTAGCGGGCAGTGGCACTGAAGCTTTCTTT. This sequence encodes CASSLAGSGTEAFF.

The chain uses TRBV4-1 and TRBJ2-7; D not resolved. Germline V lookup: CDR1 MGHRA, CDR2 YSYEKL. Trimming left V 1 base short and J 2 bases short, with 12 bases between. The length of the CDR3 is 15 residues. CDR3 in DNA: TGCGCCAGCAGCCAAGTATATTTAGACACCTACGAGCAGTACTTC. Encoded protein: CASSQVYLDTYEQYF.